This T cell receptor (beta chain) was identified during a study of shared clonotypes between healthy human individuals. Whole-study findings and limits: For naive CD4 cells, roughly 5% of clonotypes were shared across a handful of donors. Inspection by rarefaction showed sorted-subset sequencing to be incomplete despite large depth.

J gave up 10 bases and V 10 bases, and 10 bases lay outside the gene matches. The V gene's germline CDR1 is MNHEY and CDR2 SVGAGI. This CDR3 region has 12 residues. The protocol was immunoSEQ multiplex PCR, while the TCRdb copy is restricted to in-frame clones and leaves out a portion. The sample contains about 2.4 million clones, roughly 93% of which appear only once. This clone was recorded once. Its specificity is unknown. The V and J genes are TRBV6-5 and TRBJ2-1, with TRBD2 matching 7 bases. Sequences were obtained from naive CD4+ T cells from PBMCs. Subset indicated: CD45RA+ positively selected. The receptor was isolated from a man younger than 30 in good health. Some clones in this sample may be carry-over from other donors' samples. CDR3 sequence (DNA): TGTGCCACCACCCCCCCAGCGGGAGAGCAGTTCTTC. This codes for CATTPPAGEQFF.